A selection of T cell receptor beta chains follows, all from one sample in a study of T cell repertoires in aging, cancer and after chemotherapy. TCRdb re-called the multiplex PCR reads with MiXCR, one entry per CDR3 protein. The sample holds 6,700 or so distinct CDR3 sequences; roughly 22% are singletons and the top ten take 8.5% to 10%. Sequencing was performed on blood. These receptors all come from a human donor with a blood cancer. Each CDR3 is given with its conserved first and last residue. A D gene is named only where the DNA matches it firmly. Some rows have no size entry. The others give once, few or many, or a class for an expanded clone.

CDR3nt: TGTGCCAGCAGTTACGGGCTAAGCTACACCTTC
CDR3aa: CASSYGLSYTF
d_gene: .
v_gene: TRBV6-2/TRBV6-3
j_gene: TRBJ1-2
abundance: .

CDR3nt: TGCAGTGCTAGCCCGGGACTAGTAAGTTCCCGTGAGCAGTTCTTC
CDR3aa: CSASPGLVSSREQFF
d_gene: TRBD2
v_gene: TRBV20-1
j_gene: TRBJ2-1
abundance: few

CDR3nt: TGTGCCAGCAGCTCCACAGGGCGGAAACTGTTTTTT
CDR3aa: CASSSTGRKLFF
d_gene: .
v_gene: TRBV7-2
j_gene: TRBJ1-4
abundance: few

CDR3nt: TGTGCCAGCAGAGACCGGGCGAACACTGAAGCTTTCTTT
CDR3aa: CASRDRANTEAFF
d_gene: .
v_gene: TRBV5-4
j_gene: TRBJ1-1
abundance: medium-sized

CDR3nt: TGTGCCAGCAGTTCGCAGGGGGCGGCAACTAATGAAAAACTGTTTTTT
CDR3aa: CASSSQGAATNEKLFF
d_gene: TRBD1
v_gene: TRBV28
j_gene: TRBJ1-4
abundance: .

CDR3nt: TGCAGCGTTGAAAAGGACAACTATGGCTACACCTTC
CDR3aa: CSVEKDNYGYTF
d_gene: .
v_gene: TRBV29-1
j_gene: TRBJ1-2
abundance: medium-sized

CDR3nt: TGTGCCAGCAGTTCCCTTATGGCCCTAGACAGGGGAGGTAATCAGCCCCAGCATTTT
CDR3aa: CASSSLMALDRGGNQPQHF
d_gene: TRBD1
v_gene: TRBV27
j_gene: TRBJ1-5
abundance: few

CDR3nt: TGTGCCAGCAGTTACTCTTGGACAGGGCACTACGAGCAGTACTTC
CDR3aa: CASSYSWTGHYEQYF
d_gene: TRBD1
v_gene: TRBV6-2/TRBV6-3
j_gene: TRBJ2-7
abundance: few

CDR3nt: TGTGCCAGTAGTATAGCAGTCCCGGGACTAGGGGCAAACACCGGGGAGCTGTTTTTT
CDR3aa: CASSIAVPGLGANTGELFF
d_gene: TRBD2
v_gene: TRBV19
j_gene: TRBJ2-2
abundance: medium-sized

CDR3nt: TGTGCCAGCAGCCAGGGGGTCGGGACAGCTAATGAAAAACTGTTTTTT
CDR3aa: CASSQGVGTANEKLFF
d_gene: TRBD1
v_gene: TRBV14
j_gene: TRBJ1-4
abundance: few

CDR3nt: TGCAGTGCTAGATCGACGGATGAAGCTTTCTTT
CDR3aa: CSARSTDEAFF
d_gene: .
v_gene: TRBV20-1
j_gene: TRBJ1-1
abundance: .

CDR3nt: TGTGCCAGTAGTATCCTGGGGGCTACTGAAGCTTTCTTT
CDR3aa: CASSILGATEAFF
d_gene: .
v_gene: TRBV19
j_gene: TRBJ1-1
abundance: medium-sized

CDR3nt: TGCGCCAGCAGTGATTCCGTCATGAACACTGAAGCTTTCTTT
CDR3aa: CASSDSVMNTEAFF
d_gene: .
v_gene: TRBV10-1
j_gene: TRBJ1-1
abundance: .

CDR3nt: TGTGCCAGCAGTCTCCTCGGGGAGAGAACCGGGGAGCTGTTTTTT
CDR3aa: CASSLLGERTGELFF
d_gene: .
v_gene: TRBV27
j_gene: TRBJ2-2
abundance: medium-sized

CDR3nt: TGTGCCAGCAGCTCGGGACGAGGGCCTGAAGCTTTCTTT
CDR3aa: CASSSGRGPEAFF
d_gene: .
v_gene: TRBV7-9
j_gene: TRBJ1-1
abundance: .

CDR3nt: TGTGCCAGCAGCCAAGATCATGGGGGGAATTCACCCCTCCACTTT
CDR3aa: CASSQDHGGNSPLHF
d_gene: .
v_gene: TRBV4-2
j_gene: TRBJ1-6
abundance: few

CDR3nt: TGTGCCAGCAGTTTAGACCCCGGATCCGTTCAGTACTTC
CDR3aa: CASSLDPGSVQYF
d_gene: .
v_gene: TRBV28
j_gene: TRBJ2-4
abundance: few

CDR3nt: TGTGCCAGCAGCCCAGCGGTCCCTGGGACAGTTAGGAGCAATCAGCCCCAGCATTTT
CDR3aa: CASSPAVPGTVRSNQPQHF
d_gene: TRBD1
v_gene: TRBV27
j_gene: TRBJ1-5
abundance: .

CDR3nt: TGTGCCAGCAGACCCCGGGACAGACATCCGAACACTGAAGCTTTCTTT
CDR3aa: CASRPRDRHPNTEAFF
d_gene: TRBD1
v_gene: TRBV6-2/TRBV6-3
j_gene: TRBJ1-1
abundance: few

CDR3nt: TGCAGTGCTATGGACTCTTTAGCGGGAGTGGGCTCCTACAATGAGCAGTTCTTC
CDR3aa: CSAMDSLAGVGSYNEQFF
d_gene: TRBD2
v_gene: TRBV20-1
j_gene: TRBJ2-1
abundance: .

CDR3nt: TGTGCCAGCAACTCCATGGGACAGGGAATATACAATGAGCAGTTCTTC
CDR3aa: CASNSMGQGIYNEQFF
d_gene: TRBD1
v_gene: TRBV9
j_gene: TRBJ2-1
abundance: .

CDR3nt: TGTGCCAGTAGTGAAAGGGTTCAGACCTATGGCTACACCTTC
CDR3aa: CASSERVQTYGYTF
d_gene: .
v_gene: TRBV19
j_gene: TRBJ1-2
abundance: medium-sized

CDR3nt: TGTGCCAGCAGTAGGGACAGACTTGGGTCCGGGGAGCTGTTTTTT
CDR3aa: CASSRDRLGSGELFF
d_gene: TRBD1
v_gene: TRBV6-5
j_gene: TRBJ2-2
abundance: medium-sized

CDR3nt: TGTGCCACCTCCTTCGGGAATGAGCAGTTCTTC
CDR3aa: CATSFGNEQFF
d_gene: .
v_gene: TRBV24-1
j_gene: TRBJ2-1
abundance: medium-sized

CDR3nt: TGTGCCAGCAGTGGCCCGGCAGATACGCAGTATTTT
CDR3aa: CASSGPADTQYF
d_gene: .
v_gene: TRBV6-6
j_gene: TRBJ2-3
abundance: medium-sized

CDR3nt: TGTGCCAGCAGTCCCCGGACTAGCGTGGTGTCCTACGAGCAGTACTTC
CDR3aa: CASSPRTSVVSYEQYF
d_gene: TRBD2
v_gene: TRBV27
j_gene: TRBJ2-7
abundance: medium-sized

CDR3nt: TGTGCCAGCAGCCAAGGGGTCGACAGGGGCAATCAGCCCCAGCATTTT
CDR3aa: CASSQGVDRGNQPQHF
d_gene: TRBD1
v_gene: TRBV6-6
j_gene: TRBJ1-5
abundance: .

CDR3nt: TGTGCCAGCAGCTATAATGACAGGGCCGACTACGAGCAGTACTTC
CDR3aa: CASSYNDRADYEQYF
d_gene: TRBD1
v_gene: TRBV5-6
j_gene: TRBJ2-7
abundance: medium-sized

CDR3nt: TGTGCCTGGAGCGGGGGGGCGCGAAACACCATATATTTT
CDR3aa: CAWSGGARNTIYF
d_gene: .
v_gene: TRBV30
j_gene: TRBJ1-3
abundance: medium-sized

CDR3nt: TGTGCCAGCACCTTGGGGAGTCCGGGGACCCAGTACTTC
CDR3aa: CASTLGSPGTQYF
d_gene: .
v_gene: TRBV6-2/TRBV6-3
j_gene: TRBJ2-5
abundance: .

CDR3nt: TGTGCCAGCAGTTTCTCCTCGGGACCATACTCCTACGAGCAGTACTTC
CDR3aa: CASSFSSGPYSYEQYF
d_gene: .
v_gene: TRBV28
j_gene: TRBJ2-7
abundance: few

CDR3nt: TGTGCCAGCAGGCCAGGGCCCGGGTACAATGAGCAGTTCTTC
CDR3aa: CASRPGPGYNEQFF
d_gene: .
v_gene: TRBV6-2/TRBV6-3
j_gene: TRBJ2-1
abundance: few

CDR3nt: TGTGCCAGCAGCCGGACTAGCGGGAGTGGTGGGGCCAACGTCCTGACTTTC
CDR3aa: CASSRTSGSGGANVLTF
d_gene: TRBD2
v_gene: TRBV7-2
j_gene: TRBJ2-6
abundance: .

CDR3nt: TGTGCCAGTAGCCCCTTGGGACAGGGGGACAATCAGCCCCAGCATTTT
CDR3aa: CASSPLGQGDNQPQHF
d_gene: TRBD1
v_gene: TRBV19
j_gene: TRBJ1-5
abundance: medium-sized

CDR3nt: TGTGCCAGCAGTTGGTTAGATACGCAGTATTTT
CDR3aa: CASSWLDTQYF
d_gene: .
v_gene: TRBV6-2/TRBV6-3
j_gene: TRBJ2-3
abundance: medium-sized

CDR3nt: TGTGCCAGCAGTGCCCCGGGGACAGGGGGCGACAATCAGCCCCAGCATTTT
CDR3aa: CASSAPGTGGDNQPQHF
d_gene: TRBD1
v_gene: TRBV27
j_gene: TRBJ1-5
abundance: .

CDR3nt: TGTGCCAGCACTTTGGCAGGGTGGGATGAAAAACTGTTTTTT
CDR3aa: CASTLAGWDEKLFF
d_gene: .
v_gene: TRBV6-1
j_gene: TRBJ1-4
abundance: few

CDR3nt: TGCAGCGTTGGTGGCAGAACCGAAGCTTTCTTT
CDR3aa: CSVGGRTEAFF
d_gene: .
v_gene: TRBV29-1
j_gene: TRBJ1-1
abundance: .

CDR3nt: TGTGCCAGCAAACCGTACCGGGACAGTAATCCTCCTGGGGCCAACGTCCTGACTTTC
CDR3aa: CASKPYRDSNPPGANVLTF
d_gene: TRBD1
v_gene: TRBV6-5
j_gene: TRBJ2-6
abundance: medium-sized

CDR3nt: TGTGCCAGCAGTCGAAGCGGGAGCTACGAGCAGTACTTC
CDR3aa: CASSRSGSYEQYF
d_gene: TRBD2
v_gene: TRBV28
j_gene: TRBJ2-7
abundance: few

CDR3nt: TGTGCCAGCAGCCCTCGGGCCCCCAATCAGCCCCAGCATTTT
CDR3aa: CASSPRAPNQPQHF
d_gene: .
v_gene: TRBV6-2/TRBV6-3
j_gene: TRBJ1-5
abundance: .

CDR3nt: TGTGCCAGCAGTTACTCGCCGGGACAGATAGGACTAGCGGGACACTACGAGCAGTACTTC
CDR3aa: CASSYSPGQIGLAGHYEQYF
d_gene: TRBD2
v_gene: TRBV6-5
j_gene: TRBJ2-7
abundance: medium-sized

CDR3nt: TGCAGTGCTAGTCTAATAGCGGGAGGACGGGAGCAGTTCTTC
CDR3aa: CSASLIAGGREQFF
d_gene: TRBD2
v_gene: TRBV20-1
j_gene: TRBJ2-1
abundance: few

CDR3nt: TGTGCCAGCAGTTACCCCTCGTCCGGATCCGGGACTAGCGGCACAGATACGCAGTATTTT
CDR3aa: CASSYPSSGSGTSGTDTQYF
d_gene: TRBD2
v_gene: TRBV6-2/TRBV6-3
j_gene: TRBJ2-3
abundance: medium-sized

CDR3nt: TGCGCCAGCAGCTCTACATACGGGACAGGGGGTAGGCACGAGCAGTACTTC
CDR3aa: CASSSTYGTGGRHEQYF
d_gene: TRBD1
v_gene: TRBV5-1
j_gene: TRBJ2-7
abundance: few

CDR3nt: TGTGCTAGTGGTCCGGACAGGGGAGAGACCCAGTACTTC
CDR3aa: CASGPDRGETQYF
d_gene: TRBD1
v_gene: TRBV12-3/TRBV12-4
j_gene: TRBJ2-5
abundance: once

CDR3nt: TGTGCCAGCAGCTTAGCCCCGACTAGCGGGTCCTACAATGAGCAGTTCTTC
CDR3aa: CASSLAPTSGSYNEQFF
d_gene: TRBD2
v_gene: TRBV11-2
j_gene: TRBJ2-1
abundance: few

CDR3nt: TGTGCCAGCAGCAATACAGGGGGCTCCTACAATGAGCAGTTCTTC
CDR3aa: CASSNTGGSYNEQFF
d_gene: TRBD1
v_gene: TRBV6-5
j_gene: TRBJ2-1
abundance: medium-sized